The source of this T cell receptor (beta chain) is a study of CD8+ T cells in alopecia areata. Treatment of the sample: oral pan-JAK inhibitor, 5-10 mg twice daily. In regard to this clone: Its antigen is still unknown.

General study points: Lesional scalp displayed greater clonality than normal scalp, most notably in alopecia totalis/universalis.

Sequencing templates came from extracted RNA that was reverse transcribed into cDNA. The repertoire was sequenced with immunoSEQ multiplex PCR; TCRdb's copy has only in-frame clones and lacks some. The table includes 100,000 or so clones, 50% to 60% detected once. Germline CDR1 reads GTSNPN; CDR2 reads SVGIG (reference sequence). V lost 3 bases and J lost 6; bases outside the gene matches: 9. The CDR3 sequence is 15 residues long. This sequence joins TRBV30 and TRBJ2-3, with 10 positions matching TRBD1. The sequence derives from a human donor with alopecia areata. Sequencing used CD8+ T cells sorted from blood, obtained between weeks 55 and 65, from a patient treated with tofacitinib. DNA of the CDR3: TGTGCCTGGAGCCAGGGACAGGGGCTCTGGGATACGCAGTATTTT. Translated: CAWSQGQGLWDTQYF. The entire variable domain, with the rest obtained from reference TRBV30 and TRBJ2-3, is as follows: SQTIHQWPATLVQPVGSPLSLECTVEGTSNPNLYWYRQAAGRGLQLLFYSVGIGQISSEVPQNLSASRPQDRQFILSSKKLLLSDSGFYLCAWSQGQGLWDTQYFGPGTRLTVL.